These 22 T cell receptor beta chains share one sample of origin, sequenced in a study of T-cell memory formation after mild COVID-19. TCRdb ran MiXCR on the 5' RACE reads and lists one entry per CDR3 protein. The data contain 400,000 to 500,000 distinct CDR3 sequences, 15% to 20% of them singletons. Input material: PBMCs or a T cell subset sorted from them (not recorded which). These receptors originate from an adult woman who had mild COVID-19 (a few samples of this study predate the infection). Cell type and time point are not known.

This clonotype has more than one count but fewer than ten. V usage is TRBV28 and J usage is TRBJ1-5, with D hard to call. The germline V gene has CDR1 MDHEN and CDR2 SYDVKM. V was trimmed by 5 bases and J by 4 bases, leaving 12 bases between them. This CDR3 is built from 14 residues. CDR3 bases: TGTGCCAGCAGTCTATCGGTTACTAATCAGCCCCAGCATTTT. Translated, it gives CASSLSVTNQPQHF. Supplemented by reference TRBV28 and TRBJ1-5, the full variable domain reads DVKVTQSSRYLVKRTGEKVFLECVQDMDHENMFWYRQDPGLGLRLIYFSYDVKMKEKGDIPEGYSVSREKKERFSLILESASTNQTSMYLCASSLSVTNQPQHFGDGTRLSIL.

This clonotype was seen only a few times. This sequence joins TRBV7-9 and TRBJ2-5; D is unclear. V lost 5 bases to trimming and J lost 1 base, with 14 bases between them. Per the germline V gene, CDR1 is SEHNR and CDR2 is FQNEAQ (reference sequence). This CDR3 spans 15 amino acids. For the CDR3, the DNA is TGTGCCAGCAGCGAACGGCACAGAGTCCAAGAGACCCAGTACTTC. It yields the protein CASSERHRVQETQYF.

This clonotype has only a few counts. The V call is TRBV30, the J call TRBJ1-1; a weak D match, TRBD1 (5 bases). The ends were cut back, 0 bases at V and 5 bases at J, with 10 bases in the middle. Germline CDR1 is GTSNPN and CDR2 is SVGIG (reference sequence). This CDR3 spans 13 amino acids. The CDR3 sequence is CAWSVGVLTEAFF. The CDR3, as DNA: TGTGCCTGGAGTGTAGGGGTTTTGACTGAAGCTTTCTTT.

This clonotype showed up just a few times. The chain joins TRBV7-2 to TRBJ2-3, with D possibly matching TRBD2 (7 bases). Per germline, CDR1 SGHTA and CDR2 FQGNSA. The V end was cut by 0 bases, the J end by 3 bases, with 13 bases between. The CDR3 totals 16 residues. The CDR3 coding sequence is TGTGCCAGCAGCTTAGCGCGGGGGCCTTTGACAGATACGCAGTATTTT. It is translated as CASSLARGPLTDTQYF. Filled out from reference TRBV7-2 and TRBJ2-3, the complete variable domain reads GAGVSQSPSNKVTEKGKDVELRCDPISGHTALYWYRQSLGQGLEFLIYFQGNSAPDKSGLPSDRFSAERTGGSVSTLTIQRTQQEDSAVYLCASSLARGPLTDTQYFGPGTRLTVL.

V and J are TRBV25-1 and TRBJ1-6, with D maybe TRBD1 (6 bases). CDR1 is MGHDK and CDR2 is SYGVNS in the germline V gene. The CDR3 contains 12 residues. V lost 6 bases and J lost 10, with 10 bases in between. CDR3 amino acids: CASREQGSPLHF. The DNA of the CDR3 is TGTGCCAGCAGAGAACAGGGCTCACCCCTCCACTTT.

This chain links TRBV25-1 with TRBJ2-7; the match to TRBD1 covers 10 bases. CDR1 is MGHDK and CDR2 is SYGVNS in the germline V gene. V shed 2 bases and J 9 bases; nucleotides not matched to a gene: 13. This CDR3 has 16 residues. Written as DNA, the CDR3 is TGTGCCAGCAGTGAAAAATGGGACAGGGGATTCGAGCTGCAGTACTTC. Translation: CASSEKWDRGFELQYF.

This clonotype was detected a few times. The V call is TRBV12-3 or TRBV12-4, the J call TRBJ2-7; D perhaps matches TRBD1 (5 bases). This CDR3 is 13 amino acids long. V gave up 7 bases and J gave up 4 bases, with 14 bases separating them. CDR3 in DNA: TGTGCCAGCACGTTCAGGGTTGGGTACGAGCAGTACTTC. Its translation is CASTFRVGYEQYF.

The chain carries TRBV20-1 and TRBJ1-6; 7 nucleotides match TRBD1. With V trimmed by 3 bases and J by 8 bases, 10 bases remained unmatched. Germline CDR1 reads DFQATT; CDR2 reads SNEGSKA (reference sequence). This CDR3 has 15 residues. CDR3 residues: CSASSEGQSYSPLHF. CDR3 nucleotides: TGCAGTGCTAGTAGTGAGGGACAGTCCTATTCACCCCTCCACTTT.

In this sample, this clonotype turned up a few times. A junction end diverges from the germline sequence, so it may reflect a read error. V gene TRBV12-3 or TRBV12-4 combines with J gene TRBJ1-2; 8 nucleotides line up with TRBD1. The CDR3 has 13 residues. CDR3 in DNA: TGTGTCAGCAGTTTAGGCAGGGGGCTTGGCTACACCTTC. It encodes CVSSLGRGLGYTF.

V is TRBV6-6 and J is TRBJ2-7; TRBD2 might be the D (5 bases). This CDR3 comprises 13 residues. CDR1 MNHNY and CDR2 SVGAGI come from the germline V gene (reference sequence). Trimming took off 5 bases at V and 3 bases at J, with 11 bases between the two ends. For the CDR3, the DNA is TGTGCCAGCAGTACCCTCGGGGTCTACGAGCAGTACTTC. The encoded protein is CASSTLGVYEQYF.

The chain couples TRBV5-1 to TRBJ1-2; no clear D gene. This CDR3 has 14 amino acids. V was clipped by 0 bases and J by 8 bases, with 14 bases between them. Germline V CDR1 and CDR2: SGHRS, YFSETQ. CDR3 DNA sequence: TGCGCCAGCAGCTTGGCTGCGGGTGTGGGCGGCTACACCTTC. It translates to CASSLAAGVGGYTF.

This clonotype was picked up a small number of times. CDR3 residues: CSARVPGTYEQYF. In DNA, the CDR3 is TGCAGTGCTAGAGTACCGGGGACCTACGAGCAGTACTTC. The chain joins TRBV20-1 to TRBJ2-7; TRBD2 might be the D (5 bases). From germline, CDR1 is DFQATT and CDR2 SNEGSKA (reference sequence). V was shortened by 1 base and J by 2 bases, with 9 bases between the two germline ends. The CDR3 sequence is 13 residues long.

This clonotype was picked up a small number of times. The rearrangement uses TRBV11-2 and TRBJ2-3; D is unresolved. The CDR3 extends over 14 amino acids. Germline CDR1 SGHAT, CDR2 FQNNGV. V was pared by 3 bases and J by 0 bases, with 7 bases between. CDR3 sequence: CASSFYYSTDTQYF. DNA of the CDR3: TGTGCCAGCAGCTTTTACTATAGCACAGATACGCAGTATTTT.

The chain carries TRBV6-5 and TRBJ1-4; D call uncertain. This CDR3 is 14 amino acids long. V lost 0 bases and J 6 bases, leaving 8 bases between the germline ends. Germline V gives CDR1 MNHEY, CDR2 SVGAGI. As DNA, the CDR3 is TGTGCCAGCAGTTACTCCGGGGTGGATGAAAAACTGTTTTTT. It translates to CASSYSGVDEKLFF.

V and J are TRBV12-3 or TRBV12-4 and TRBJ1-2; the match to TRBD1 covers 8 bases. The CDR3 runs to 16 residues. Trimming cost V 7 bases and J 0 bases; bases outside gene matches: 10. The CDR3 loop is CASKSLVGQANYGYTF. The CDR3, as DNA: TGTGCCAGCAAAAGTCTCGTGGGACAGGCTAACTATGGCTACACCTTC.

The V call is TRBV20-1, the J call TRBJ1-4; no reliable D call. CDR3 length: 14 amino acids. Between the trimmed V and J ends, which lost 5 bases and 0 bases, there was a span of 10 bases. Germline CDR1 reads DFQATT; CDR2 reads SNEGSKA (reference sequence). CDR3 coding DNA: TGCAGTGCTGCTGCGAGTGCAACTAATGAAAAACTGTTTTTT. It yields the protein CSAAASATNEKLFF.

CDR3 coding DNA: TGTGCCAGCAGTTTATCATTAGGGGGCGGAGCGGGGGACTACGAGCAGTACTTC. This codes for CASSLSLGGGAGDYEQYF. The genes are TRBV12-3 or TRBV12-4 and TRBJ2-7, with D possibly TRBD2 on 8 matching bases. Trimming took 2 bases from V and 3 from J, leaving 23 bases between them. The CDR3 is made up of 18 amino acids.

In its sample, this clonotype was seen a few times. The gene calls are TRBV7-9 and TRBJ2-4, with D perhaps TRBD1 or TRBD2 (5 bases each). The CDR3 is 16 residues long. Germline CDR1 reads SEHNR; CDR2 reads FQNEAQ (reference sequence). V was cut by 0 bases and J by 4 bases, with 13 bases left in between. CDR3 nucleotide sequence: TGTGCCAGCAGCTTAGCAGGGACGGGGACGAAAAACATTCAGTACTTC. Amino acid sequence: CASSLAGTGTKNIQYF.

The genes are TRBV20-1 and TRBJ1-1; TRBD1 agrees at 8 bases. This CDR3 is 15 amino acids long. Germline lookup yields CDR1 DFQATT and CDR2 SNEGSKA (reference sequence). The V gene end was trimmed by 3 bases and the J gene end by 2 bases; junction bases not matched to a gene: 8. Written as DNA, the CDR3 is TGCAGTGCTAGGGACCACGGGACAGGAAACACTGAAGCTTTCTTT. Translated, it gives CSARDHGTGNTEAFF.

There are a few counts of this clonotype. This chain links TRBV30 with TRBJ2-7; D possibly corresponds to TRBD1 (6 bases). This CDR3 has 14 amino acids. The V and J ends lost 2 bases and 0 bases respectively, with 11 bases between them. The germline V gene has CDR1 GTSNPN and CDR2 SVGIG (reference sequence). The CDR3 region is CAWSFGQPSYEQYF. The CDR3 nucleotides read TGTGCCTGGAGTTTTGGACAGCCCTCCTACGAGCAGTACTTC.

This clonotype has a count of ten or more. The V call is TRBV11-2, the J call TRBJ2-3; D ambiguous. This CDR3 comprises 14 residues. Trimming stripped 5 bases from V and 2 bases from J, with 11 bases between. CDR1 and CDR2 from the germline V gene are SGHAT and FQNNGV. CDR3 nucleotides: TGTGCCAGCAGCCTAGGGATATCCACAGATACGCAGTATTTT. It codes for CASSLGISTDTQYF.

The chain has TRBV12-3 or TRBV12-4 and TRBJ2-5; tentatively, D is TRBD1 (5 bases). Trimming left V 6 bases short and J 1 base short, with 9 bases between. The CDR3 is 13 residues long. The CDR3 coding sequence is TGTGCCAGCAGCGGAAGGGGCCAAGAGACCCAGTACTTC. Its translation: CASSGRGQETQYF.